Sequencing of this TCR beta chain was carried out in a study of T cell responses to AZD1222 COVID-19 vaccine. Study results and caveats: Two AZD1222 doses significantly raised spike-specific TCR breadth and depth over controls. White British ancestry dominated among donors, who included more females, and clonal diversity was possibly underestimated. The study reported that nearly half of spike-specific TCRs target unmutated variant regions.

The ends were cut back, 0 bases at V and 6 bases at J, with 13 bases in the middle. The CDR3 has 15 amino acids. CDR1 and CDR2 from the germline V gene are SGHRS and YFSETQ. Profiling relied on immunoSEQ multiplex PCR, and the TCRdb table lists in-frame clones only, not all of them. This table has about 110,000 clones, approximately 90% appearing once. As for this clone: Its target is unknown.

The sequences come from peripheral blood, collected on day 0 of AZD1222 vaccination. This clonotype was sampled from an adult in good health. This chain uses TRBV5-1 with TRBJ1-5, with D perhaps TRBD1 (6 bases). For the CDR3, the DNA is TGCGCCAGCAGCTTGGGGACAGTCGACGGTCAGCCCCAGCATTTT. It codes for CASSLGTVDGQPQHF.